What follows are 15 T cell receptor beta chains derived from one specimen sequenced in a study of cytomegalovirus exposure and HLA in healthy donors. PCR amplification relied on 60 Vbeta primers (plus 13 Jbeta primers). The protocol was immunoSEQ multiplex PCR, while the TCRdb copy is restricted to in-frame clones and leaves out a portion. The sample has about 160,000 clones; around 83% are singletons. Sequences were obtained from PBMCs. All receptors derive from a man aged 50 to 59 in good health and CMV-seropositive.

This clone turned up a few times. CDR3 in amino acids: CATSATSGSTGELFF. The CDR3 DNA reads as TGTGCCACCAGCGCAACTAGCGGGAGCACCGGGGAGCTGTTTTTT. The rearrangement links TRBV15 to TRBJ2-2; 11 bases are a match to TRBD2. The germline V gene has CDR1 LNHNV and CDR2 YYDKDF (reference sequence). The CDR3 runs to 15 residues. The trim removed 5 bases at V and 4 bases at J, leaving 3 bases unmatched.

The chain has TRBV18 and TRBJ1-1; D gene ambiguous. V lost 2 bases to trimming and J lost 3 bases, with 7 bases between them. Germline values: CDR1 KGHSH, CDR2 LQKENI. This CDR3 is 13 amino acids long. DNA for the CDR3: TGTGCCAGCTCACCATCGGTAGACACTGAAGCTTTCTTT. The encoded protein is CASSPSVDTEAFF. The full variable domain, its missing parts supplied by reference TRBV18 and TRBJ1-1, is NAGVMQNPRHLVRRRGQEARLRCSPMKGHSHVYWYRQLPEEGLKFMVYLQKENIIDESGMPKERFSAEFPKEGPSILRIQQVVRGDSAAYFCASSPSVDTEAFFGQGTRLTVV.

The rearrangement uses TRBV5-1 and TRBJ1-1; no clear D. Trimming removed 2 bases at V and 5 bases at J, with 13 bases between. The CDR3 extends over 14 amino acids. CDR1 and CDR2 from the germline V gene are SGHRS and YFSETQ. CDR3 residues: CASSLLRFMTEAFF. DNA for the CDR3: TGCGCCAGCAGCTTATTACGGTTCATGACTGAAGCTTTCTTT. Combining the CDR3 with reference TRBV5-1 and TRBJ1-1 gives the whole variable domain KAGVTQTPRYLIKTRGQQVTLSCSPISGHRSVSWYQQTPGQGLQFLFEYFSETQRNKGNFPGRFSGRQFSNSRSEMNVSTLELGDSALYLCASSLLRFMTEAFFGQGTRLTVV.

This rearrangement joins TRBV9 to TRBJ1-2, with 8 bases matching TRBD1. CDR3 size: 15 residues. Germline trimming cut 1 base from V and 5 bases from J; bases unmatched to any gene: 7. The germline gives CDR1 SGDLS, CDR2 YYNGEE. The CDR3 protein is CASSVHGQGGYGYTF. In DNA, the CDR3 is TGTGCCAGCAGCGTACATGGACAGGGAGGGTATGGCTACACCTTC.

The rearrangement joins TRBV27 to TRBJ1-3, with D perhaps TRBD1 (6 bases). V was trimmed by 2 bases and J by 6 bases, leaving 20 bases between them. Germline CDR1 is MNHEY and CDR2 is SMNVEV (reference sequence). The CDR3 sequence is 17 residues long. DNA for the CDR3: TGTGCCAGCAGTTTAGGGGGGGCCCCGGGCCCTGAAAACACCATATATTTT. Amino acid sequence: CASSLGGAPGPENTIYF.

The chain carries TRBV4-1 and TRBJ1-2; no firm D call. The CDR3 is made up of 16 amino acids. Germline loops: CDR1 MGHRA, CDR2 YSYEKL. Trimming stripped 1 base from V and 9 bases from J, with 21 bases between. The CDR3 protein is CASSQGYGEKYRSYTF. In DNA, the CDR3 is TGCGCCAGCAGCCAAGGATATGGAGAAAAGTATCGAAGCTACACCTTC.

The rearrangement links TRBV5-4 to TRBJ2-7, with 8 bases aligning to TRBD2. The CDR3 totals 14 residues. The V gene end was trimmed by 4 bases and the J gene end by 2 bases; junction bases not matched to a gene: 5. CDR1 and CDR2 from the germline V gene are SGHNT and YYREEE (reference sequence). CDR3 amino acids: CASSPLGGAYEQYF. CDR3 sequence (DNA): TGTGCCAGCAGCCCCCTCGGGGGGGCCTACGAGCAGTACTTC.

V and J are TRBV27 and TRBJ2-5, with 7 positions matching TRBD2. CDR1 and CDR2 (germline): MNHEY, SMNVEV (reference sequence). The CDR3 is made up of 16 amino acids. The ends lost 5 bases at V and 5 bases at J; junction bases unmatched: 14. CDR3 nucleotide sequence: TGTGCCAGCAGTCCCTGGTTGGGGGACGGGAGGGAGACCCAGTACTTC. Translation: CASSPWLGDGRETQYF.

This clone was recorded only once. CDR3 in amino acids: CASSLGQGSQPQHF. The CDR3 DNA reads TGTGCCAGCAGCCTGGGACAGGGGAGCCAGCCCCAGCATTTT. The J gene is TRBJ1-5, the V gene TRBV7-9; 10 bases line up with TRBD1. Germline lookup yields CDR1 SEHNR and CDR2 FQNEAQ (reference sequence). This CDR3 has 14 amino acids. Losses at the gene ends were 5 bases for V and 7 bases for J; bases not matched to a gene: 5.

Details on this clone: Other DNA sequences in the same sample also yield this CDR3. This chain links TRBV30 with TRBJ1-5; TRBD1 aligns across 8 bases. This CDR3 spans 13 amino acids. With 5 bases clipped from V and 3 bases from J, the junction kept 3 bases outside the gene matches. From germline, CDR1 is GTSNPN and CDR2 SVGIG (reference sequence). CDR3 in DNA: TGTGCCTGGGGACAGGGCTCCAATCAGCCCCAGCATTTT. Its translation is CAWGQGSNQPQHF.

The chain carries TRBV7-2 and TRBJ1-2; 10 bases map to TRBD1. CDR1 and CDR2 from the germline V gene are SGHTA and FQGNSA. The trim removed 5 bases at V and 5 bases at J, leaving 8 bases unmatched. There are 15 residues in the CDR3. CDR3 amino acids: CASSPETGGVYGYTF. The CDR3 region has the DNA TGTGCCAGCAGCCCAGAGACAGGGGGCGTATATGGCTACACCTTC. Variable domain in full (rest from reference TRBV7-2 and TRBJ1-2): GAGVSQSPSNKVTEKGKDVELRCDPISGHTALYWYRQSLGQGLEFLIYFQGNSAPDKSGLPSDRFSAERTGGSVSTLTIQRTQQEDSAVYLCASSPETGGVYGYTFGSGTRLTVV.

CDR3: CSVGDSYEQYF. The CDR3 DNA follows: TGCAGCGTTGGGGACAGCTACGAGCAGTACTTC. The chain carries TRBV29-1 and TRBJ2-7, with TRBD1 identical over 7 bases. The ends lost 4 bases at V and 3 bases at J; junction bases unmatched: 0. The germline gives CDR1 SQVTM, CDR2 ANQGSEA. CDR3 length equals 11 residues.

The CDR3 region is CASSPRDQPRVNEQFF. Here the CDR3 DNA reads TGTGCCAGCAGCCCCAGGGATCAACCCCGAGTCAATGAGCAGTTCTTC. V and J are TRBV11-2 and TRBJ2-1; D may be TRBD1 (5 bases). The ends were cut back, 5 bases at V and 6 bases at J, with 20 bases in the middle. CDR3 length: 16 residues. From germline, CDR1 is SGHAT and CDR2 FQNNGV.

The chain carries TRBV10-1 and TRBJ1-2, with D possibly matching TRBD1 (6 bases). V lost 1 base, J lost 0 bases, and 9 bases lay in between. Germline-derived CDR1 and CDR2 are WNHNN and SYGVQD (reference sequence). This CDR3 is built from 15 residues. CDR3 coding DNA: TGCGCCAGCAGTGAGTTGGACAGTACTAACTATGGCTACACCTTC. Encoded protein: CASSELDSTNYGYTF.

The V call is TRBV7-9, the J call TRBJ2-2, with 13 positions matching TRBD2. The CDR3 totals 18 residues. Losses at the gene ends were 5 bases for V and 4 bases for J; bases not matched to a gene: 10. Germline V gene data show CDR1 as SEHNR and CDR2 as FQNEAQ (reference sequence). CDR3 nucleotides: TGTGCCAGCAGCCCCCGGACTAGCGGGAGTGTAGGCACCGGGGAGCTGTTTTTT. It specifies CASSPRTSGSVGTGELFF.